The 18 T cell receptor beta chains given below trace back to one sample, sequenced in a study of patients and donors after allogeneic stem cell transplantation. Each CDR3 protein gets one entry after TCRdb re-called the RT-PCR reads with MiXCR. The sample has approximately 250,000 distinct CDR3 sequences, roughly 14% seen once. What was sequenced was blood, either unsorted or a sorted T cell fraction (not recorded which). All receptors come from a human donor who was either an allogeneic HSCT recipient or a stem cell or donor lymphocyte infusion donor (not recorded which). It is not recorded whose cells these are; they may come from a transplant donor.

The chain uses TRBV12-3 or TRBV12-4 and TRBJ1-3; TRBD1 matches at 9 bases. V dropped 5 bases and J dropped 4; count of bases not matched to a gene: 6. The CDR3 totals 15 residues. CDR3 sequence: CASSPQGARGNTIYF. Written as DNA, the CDR3 is TGTGCCAGCAGTCCACAGGGGGCGCGAGGAAACACCATATATTTT.

This clonotype appeared many times. The chain combines TRBV5-1 with TRBJ2-6, with 8 bases matching TRBD2. After removal of 4 bases from V and 1 base from J, the junction contained 19 bases not matched to a gene. The germline V gene has CDR1 SGHRS and CDR2 YFSETQ. The CDR3 loop spans 21 amino acids. The CDR3 loop is CASSPDRGPGLASSGANVLTF. CDR3 nucleotide sequence: TGCGCCAGCAGCCCGGACAGAGGTCCAGGACTAGCATCATCTGGGGCCAACGTCCTGACTTTC.

This sequence joins TRBV20-1 and TRBJ2-5; D call uncertain. The germline gives CDR1 DFQATT, CDR2 SNEGSKA (reference sequence). CDR3 length equals 11 residues. Deletions cut 1 base from V and 1 base from J, with 1 base between. The CDR3 spells CSARVQETQYF. In DNA, the CDR3 is TGCAGTGCTAGAGTCCAAGAGACCCAGTACTTC.

In nucleotides, the CDR3 is TGTGCCAGCAGTGAGGACAGGGGAAGGACCTATGGCTACACCTTC. Its protein product is CASSEDRGRTYGYTF. The chain uses TRBV2 and TRBJ1-2; TRBD1 matches at 9 bases. The CDR3 covers 15 residues. Germline V gene lookup returns CDR1 SNHLY and CDR2 FYNNEI. Unmatched junction bases numbered 6, after V lost 3 bases and J lost 4 bases.

This clonotype showed up many times. This chain connects TRBV5-1 to TRBJ1-4; perhaps TRBD1 as D (5 bases). This CDR3 is built from 15 residues. The germline V and J ends were trimmed by 4 bases and 1 base, with 11 bases remaining between them. Per germline, CDR1 SGHRS and CDR2 YFSETQ. The CDR3 DNA follows: TGCGCCAGCAGCACCCTGGGGGGAACTAATGAAAAACTGTTTTTT. It translates to CASSTLGGTNEKLFF.

A few counts support this clonotype. This chain connects TRBV20-1 to TRBJ1-1, with a tentative D call TRBD1 (5 bases). The V gene lost 6 bases and the J gene lost 4 bases, with 15 bases spanning the gap. The germline gives CDR1 DFQATT, CDR2 SNEGSKA (reference sequence). The CDR3 is made up of 13 amino acids. For the CDR3, the DNA is TGCAGTGCGTACAGGTCCGGGGGCACTGAAGCTTTCTTT. Protein product: CSAYRSGGTEAFF.

The V call is TRBV2, the J call TRBJ2-7, with 7 bases that match TRBD2. The CDR3 is 13 amino acids. CDR1 and CDR2 (germline): SNHLY, FYNNEI. V lost 11 bases and J lost 1; bases outside the gene matches: 8. CDR3 loop: CASEASGSYEQYF. CDR3 coding DNA: TGTGCCTCAGAGGCTAGCGGTTCCTACGAGCAGTACTTC.

This clonotype has just a few counts. The chain couples TRBV14 to TRBJ2-7; no definite D call. Germline V gene data show CDR1 as SGHDN and CDR2 as FVKESK. The CDR3 is made up of 11 amino acids. With 4 bases removed from V and 5 bases from J, the gap between germline ends came to 6 bases. The CDR3 nucleotides are TGTGCCAGCAGCCGCGACAACGAGCAGTACTTC. Its protein is CASSRDNEQYF.

The rearrangement links TRBV3-1 to TRBJ1-2, with TRBD1 matching over 10 bases. CDR3 size: 14 residues. CDR1 LGHDT and CDR2 YNNKEL come from the germline V gene (reference sequence). V lost 4 bases to trimming and J lost 7 bases; unmatched junction nucleotides: 6. The CDR3 here is CASSPRDRGGGYTF. In DNA form, the CDR3 reads TGTGCCAGCAGCCCCCGGGACAGGGGAGGTGGCTACACCTTC.

The V call is TRBV12-3 or TRBV12-4, the J call TRBJ2-1; a possible D gene is TRBD2 (5 bases). The V gene lost 8 bases and the J gene lost 4 bases, with 15 bases spanning the gap. The CDR3 spans 14 residues. CDR3 amino acids: CASVVASQYNEQFF. CDR3 bases: TGTGCCAGCGTGGTGGCTAGCCAATACAATGAGCAGTTCTTC.

V gene TRBV14 combines with J gene TRBJ1-2; D call uncertain. Trimming left V 0 bases short and J 6 bases short, with 17 bases between. The germline gives CDR1 SGHDN, CDR2 FVKESK. The CDR3 covers 16 residues. DNA of the CDR3: TGTGCCAGCAGCCAAGATGGTGGGCCGTCCCTTGATGGCTACACCTTC. It specifies CASSQDGGPSLDGYTF.

This clonotype showed up just a few times. The chain carries TRBV6-1 and TRBJ2-5; 10 bases match TRBD1. The CDR3 is 14 residues long. Trimming took 10 bases from V and 4 from J; bases not matched to a gene: 9. Per germline, CDR1 MNHNS and CDR2 SASEGT. Here the CDR3 DNA reads TGTGCCACAAACCGACAGGGGGCTAGAGAGACCCAGTACTTC. Residues: CATNRQGARETQYF.

This clonotype was counted a few times. This chain connects TRBV18 to TRBJ2-1; 11 bases match TRBD2. The germline V gene encodes CDR1 KGHSH and CDR2 LQKENI. The CDR3 is made up of 16 amino acids. V lost 6 bases to trimming and J lost 7 bases; unmatched junction nucleotides: 11. The CDR3 DNA sequence: TGTGCCAGCTCGCCGGGACTAGCGGACGCCGGAAATGAGCAGTTCTTC. Translated: CASSPGLADAGNEQFF.

The chain combines TRBV4-3 with TRBJ1-6; D not certain. Germline CDR1 is LGHNA and CDR2 is YSLEER. With 1 base removed from V and 13 bases from J, the gap between germline ends came to 14 bases. The CDR3 length is 14 residues. The CDR3 nucleotides are TGCGCCAGCAGCCAAGCGGGTGGCTTAAACCCCCTCCACTTT. Protein sequence: CASSQAGGLNPLHF.

Points on this clonotype: The junction departs from germline at one end; a sequencing error may be responsible. This chain connects TRBV6-6 to TRBJ2-7; D is perhaps TRBD1 or TRBD2 (5 bases each). This CDR3 has 11 residues. Germline CDR1 MNHNY, CDR2 SVGAGI (reference sequence). The CDR3 DNA follows: TGTGCCAGCAGGTGGGGGTACGGGCAGTACTTC. This codes for CASRWGYGQYF.

In this sample, this clonotype turned up a few times. This chain joins TRBV20-1 and TRBJ2-2; D uncertain. The CDR3 extends over 14 amino acids. V dropped 1 base and J dropped 5 bases, with 11 bases sitting between them. Per germline, CDR1 DFQATT and CDR2 SNEGSKA (reference sequence). The CDR3 sequence is CSARASPGTGELFF. The DNA for the CDR3 is TGCAGTGCTAGAGCCTCGCCTGGGACCGGGGAGCTGTTTTTT.

This clonotype was seen a handful of times. The chain carries TRBV9 and TRBJ1-1; 9 bases agree with TRBD1. The CDR3 is 16 amino acids. Germline-derived CDR1 and CDR2 are SGDLS and YYNGEE. The V and J ends lost 3 bases and 6 bases, in that order; junction bases with no gene match: 12. The CDR3 spells CASSGYSRDRVAEAFF. The DNA of the CDR3 is TGTGCCAGCAGCGGATACTCACGGGACAGGGTTGCTGAAGCTTTCTTT.

The table lists this clonotype with a few counts. The chain couples TRBV5-1 to TRBJ1-2; D is unresolved. This CDR3 has 17 amino acids. Trimming left V 4 bases short and J 1 base short, with 20 bases between. Germline lookup yields CDR1 SGHRS and CDR2 YFSETQ. The DNA of the CDR3 is TGCGCCAGCAGCCAGGACGGCCAAGCGAATAATAACTATGGCTACACCTTC. It is translated as CASSQDGQANNNYGYTF.